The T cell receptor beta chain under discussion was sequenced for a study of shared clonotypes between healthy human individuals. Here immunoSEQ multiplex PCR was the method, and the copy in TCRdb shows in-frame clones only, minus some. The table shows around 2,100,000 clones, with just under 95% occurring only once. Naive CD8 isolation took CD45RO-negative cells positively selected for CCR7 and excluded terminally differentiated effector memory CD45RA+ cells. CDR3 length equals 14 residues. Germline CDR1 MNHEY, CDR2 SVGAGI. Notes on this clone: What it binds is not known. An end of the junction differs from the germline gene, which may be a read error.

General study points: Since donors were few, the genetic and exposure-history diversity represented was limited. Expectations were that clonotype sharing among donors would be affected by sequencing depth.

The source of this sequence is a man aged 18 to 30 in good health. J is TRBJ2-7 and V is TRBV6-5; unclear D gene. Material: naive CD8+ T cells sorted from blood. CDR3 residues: CASSYSYPSYECVF. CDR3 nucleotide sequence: TGTGCCAGCAGTTACTCGTACCCATCCTACGAGTGCGTCTTC.